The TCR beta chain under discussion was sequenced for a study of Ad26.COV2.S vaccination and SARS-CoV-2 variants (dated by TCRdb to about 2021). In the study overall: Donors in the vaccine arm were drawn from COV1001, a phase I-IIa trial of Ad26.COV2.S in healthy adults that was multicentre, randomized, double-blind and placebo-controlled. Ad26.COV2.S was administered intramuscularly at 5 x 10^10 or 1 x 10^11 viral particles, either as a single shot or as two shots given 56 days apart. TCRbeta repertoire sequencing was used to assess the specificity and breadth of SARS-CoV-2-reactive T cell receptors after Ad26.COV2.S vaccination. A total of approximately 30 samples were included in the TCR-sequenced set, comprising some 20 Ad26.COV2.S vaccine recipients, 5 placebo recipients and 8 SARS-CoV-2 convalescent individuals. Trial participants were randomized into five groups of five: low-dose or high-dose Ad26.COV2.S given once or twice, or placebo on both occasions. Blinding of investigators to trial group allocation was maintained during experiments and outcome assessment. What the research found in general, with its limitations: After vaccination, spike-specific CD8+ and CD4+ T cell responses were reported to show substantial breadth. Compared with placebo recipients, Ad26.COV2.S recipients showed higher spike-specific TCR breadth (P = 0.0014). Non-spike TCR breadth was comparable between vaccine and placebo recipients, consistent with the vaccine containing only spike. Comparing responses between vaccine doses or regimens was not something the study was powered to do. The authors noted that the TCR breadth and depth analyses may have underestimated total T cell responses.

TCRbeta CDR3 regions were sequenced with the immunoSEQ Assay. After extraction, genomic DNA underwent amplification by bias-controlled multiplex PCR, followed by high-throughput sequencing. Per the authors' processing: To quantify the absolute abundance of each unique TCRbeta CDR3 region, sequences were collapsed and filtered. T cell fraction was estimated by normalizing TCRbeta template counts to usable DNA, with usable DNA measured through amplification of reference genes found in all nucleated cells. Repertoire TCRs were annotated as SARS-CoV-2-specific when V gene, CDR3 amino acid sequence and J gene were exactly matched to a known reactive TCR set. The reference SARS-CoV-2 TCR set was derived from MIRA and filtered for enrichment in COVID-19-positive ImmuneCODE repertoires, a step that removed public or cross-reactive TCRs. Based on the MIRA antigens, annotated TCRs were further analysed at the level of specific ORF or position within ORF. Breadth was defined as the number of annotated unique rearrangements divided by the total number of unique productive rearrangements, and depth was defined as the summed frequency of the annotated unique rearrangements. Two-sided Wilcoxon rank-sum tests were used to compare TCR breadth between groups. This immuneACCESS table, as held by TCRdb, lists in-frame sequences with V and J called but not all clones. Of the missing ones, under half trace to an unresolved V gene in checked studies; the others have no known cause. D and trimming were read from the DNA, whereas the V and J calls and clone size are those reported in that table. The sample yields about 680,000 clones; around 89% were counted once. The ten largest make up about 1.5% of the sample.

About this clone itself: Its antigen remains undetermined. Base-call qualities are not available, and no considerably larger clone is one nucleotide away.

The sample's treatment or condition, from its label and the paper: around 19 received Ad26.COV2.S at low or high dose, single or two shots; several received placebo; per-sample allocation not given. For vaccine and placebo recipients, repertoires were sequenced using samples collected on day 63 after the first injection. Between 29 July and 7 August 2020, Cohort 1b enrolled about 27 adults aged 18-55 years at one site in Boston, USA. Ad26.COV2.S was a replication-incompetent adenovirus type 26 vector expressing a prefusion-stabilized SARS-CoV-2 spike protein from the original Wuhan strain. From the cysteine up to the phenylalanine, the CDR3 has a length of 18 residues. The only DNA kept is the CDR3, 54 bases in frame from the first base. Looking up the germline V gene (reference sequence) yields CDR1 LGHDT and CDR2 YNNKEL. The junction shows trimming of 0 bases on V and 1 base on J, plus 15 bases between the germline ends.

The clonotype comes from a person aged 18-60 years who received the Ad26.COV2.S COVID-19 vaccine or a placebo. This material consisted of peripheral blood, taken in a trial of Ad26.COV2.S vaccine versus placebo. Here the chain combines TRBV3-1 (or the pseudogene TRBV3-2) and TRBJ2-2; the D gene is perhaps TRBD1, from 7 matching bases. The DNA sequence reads TGTGCCAGCAGCCAAGAATTGGGGACAGCGGGGAACACCGGGGAGCTGTTTTTT. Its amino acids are CASSQELGTAGNTGELFF.